These T cell receptor beta chains were read from a single sample in a study of metastatic and nonmetastatic thyroid tumors. MiXCR reprocessed the PCR reads for TCRdb. This table holds tens of thousands of clones, 25% to 30% found once. The sample was blood. The receptors come from a female donor with papillary thyroid cancer or a benign thyroid nodule (not recorded which). Some clones in this sample may be carry-over from other donors' samples. Both conserved end residues are part of each CDR3. A D gene is named only where the DNA matches it firmly. Size tells how often a clone was seen (once, few, many) or the class of an expanded clone, and some rows leave it out.

v_call	clone_size	d_call	j_call	cdr3_aa	cdr3_nt
TRBV5-1	many	.	TRBJ2-3	CASRGGLNTDTQYF	TGCGCCAGCAGGGGGGGCCTAAACACAGATACGCAGTATTTT
TRBV4-1	many	TRBD2	TRBJ2-5	CASSQVGTSGETQYF	TGCGCCAGCAGCCAAGTAGGGACTAGCGGGGAGACCCAGTACTTC
TRBV27	.	.	TRBJ2-2	CASSRKGANTGELFF	TGTGCCAGCAGTAGGAAGGGGGCGAACACCGGGGAGCTGTTTTTT
TRBV6-5	few	.	TRBJ2-5	CASGYLSALRNETHYF	TGTGCCAGCGGTTACTTGAGCGCCCTCCGGAACGAGACCCATTACTTC
TRBV11-1	many	.	TRBJ2-3	CASSLNLWDTQYF	TGTGCCAGCAGCCTAAATCTGTGGGATACGCAGTATTTT
TRBV28	many	TRBD1	TRBJ2-7	CASRTGTGHYEQYF	TGTGCCAGCAGAACCGGGACAGGGCACTACGAGCAGTACTTC
TRBV28	many	TRBD2	TRBJ2-3	CASSPGGEGTDTQYF	TGTGCCAGCAGTCCGGGGGGGGAAGGCACAGATACGCAGTATTTT
TRBV6-1	many	.	TRBJ1-4	CASSLSWGPNEKLFF	TGTGCCAGCAGTCTAAGCTGGGGCCCCAATGAAAAACTGTTTTTT
TRBV4-2	medium-sized	TRBD2	TRBJ2-7	CASSQGLAEQYEQYF	TGTGCCAGCAGCCAAGGGCTAGCGGAACAATACGAGCAGTACTTC
TRBV28	many	TRBD2	TRBJ2-1	CASQRLAGGLFRISYNEQFF	TGTGCCAGCCAGCGACTAGCGGGAGGGCTTTTCCGGATCTCCTACAATGAGCAGTTCTTC
TRBV19	many	.	TRBJ1-5	CASREPGNQPQHF	TGTGCCAGTAGGGAGCCGGGCAATCAGCCCCAGCATTTT
TRBV4-1	few	.	TRBJ2-7	CASSPGAGSSYEQYF	TGCGCCAGCAGCCCAGGGGCGGGGTCATCCTACGAGCAGTACTTC
TRBV4-1	.	.	TRBJ1-1	CASSRGENTEAFF	TGCGCCAGCAGCCGAGGGGAGAACACTGAAGCTTTCTTT
TRBV6-1	many	TRBD2	TRBJ2-1	CASTVAGGPYNEQFF	TGTGCCAGCACGGTAGCGGGAGGGCCCTACAATGAGCAGTTCTTC
TRBV30	.	.	TRBJ1-1	CAWRAAGNTEAFF	TGTGCCTGGCGGGCGGCAGGGAACACTGAAGCTTTCTTT
TRBV2	medium-sized	.	TRBJ2-7	CASSEPHEQYF	TGTGCCAGCAGTGAACCCCACGAGCAGTACTTC
TRBV6-1	many	TRBD2	TRBJ2-4	CASTGGGLAAPLDF	TGTGCCAGCACCGGGGGGGGACTAGCGGCTCCCTTGGACTTC
TRBV6-2/TRBV6-3	.	.	TRBJ1-1	CASSDQTAGDTEAFF	TGTGCCAGCAGTGACCAGACAGCGGGGGACACTGAAGCTTTCTTT
TRBV27	few	TRBD2	TRBJ2-1	CASSTTSGNYNEQFF	TGTGCCAGCAGCACGACTAGCGGAAACTACAATGAGCAGTTCTTC
TRBV27	few	.	TRBJ1-2	CASSFQDNYGYTF	TGTGCCAGCAGTTTTCAGGACAACTATGGCTACACCTTC
TRBV25-1	many	TRBD2	TRBJ2-5	CASSPPLGAGGTRSQETQYF	TGTGCCAGCAGTCCCCCATTAGGAGCGGGGGGAACGCGATCCCAAGAGACCCAGTACTTC
TRBV6-1	medium-sized	TRBD1	TRBJ2-7	CASSKGTGESEQYF	TGTGCCAGCAGCAAAGGGACAGGGGAAAGCGAGCAGTACTTC
TRBV7-6	many	.	TRBJ2-2	CASRSGGGGLNTGELFF	TGTGCCAGCAGGTCCGGCGGAGGGGGCCTGAACACCGGGGAGCTGTTTTTT
TRBV27	.	.	TRBJ1-3	CASSLVGSSGNTIYF	TGTGCCAGCAGTTTGGTCGGAAGCTCTGGAAACACCATATATTTT
TRBV5-4	many	.	TRBJ2-7	CASSPGANHEQYF	TGTGCCAGCTCCCCCGGAGCCAACCACGAGCAGTACTTC